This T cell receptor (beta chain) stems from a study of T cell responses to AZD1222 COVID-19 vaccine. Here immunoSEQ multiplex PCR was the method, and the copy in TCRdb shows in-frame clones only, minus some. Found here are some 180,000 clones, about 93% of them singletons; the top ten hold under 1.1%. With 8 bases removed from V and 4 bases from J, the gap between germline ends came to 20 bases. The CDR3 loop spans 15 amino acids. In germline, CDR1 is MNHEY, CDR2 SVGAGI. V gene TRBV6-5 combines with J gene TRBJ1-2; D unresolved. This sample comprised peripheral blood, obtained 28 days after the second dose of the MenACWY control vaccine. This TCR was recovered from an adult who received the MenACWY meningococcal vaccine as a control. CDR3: CASSPQDVVGYGYTF. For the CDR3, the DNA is TGTGCCAGCTCCCCCCAAGACGTTGTCGGCTATGGCTACACCTTC.